The T cell receptor beta chain under discussion was sequenced for a study of blood T cell repertoires in COVID-19. Overall study context: The analysed material was cDNA or gDNA that came from T cells, B-cell-depleted T cells, or PBMCs.

The CDR3 consists of 17 residues. As originally analysed: Amplified reference gene primers provided the basis for estimating nucleated cell counts. Data came from immunoSEQ multiplex PCR; TCRdb stores just in-frame clones and leaves some out. The V and J calls and the clone size are those of that table, but D and trimming were determined from the DNA. The sample holds 150,000 to 200,000 clones, over 80% seen once. The chain couples TRBV21-1 to TRBJ1-2. TRBV21-1 represents a pseudogene. This TCR derives from a man aged 65 to 79 who had recovered from COVID-19. Material: peripheral blood. CDR3 residues: CASSKDRGGLANYGYTF. The CDR3 region has the DNA TGTGCCAGCAGCAAAGATAGGGGGGGTCTAGCTAACTATGGCTACACCTTC.